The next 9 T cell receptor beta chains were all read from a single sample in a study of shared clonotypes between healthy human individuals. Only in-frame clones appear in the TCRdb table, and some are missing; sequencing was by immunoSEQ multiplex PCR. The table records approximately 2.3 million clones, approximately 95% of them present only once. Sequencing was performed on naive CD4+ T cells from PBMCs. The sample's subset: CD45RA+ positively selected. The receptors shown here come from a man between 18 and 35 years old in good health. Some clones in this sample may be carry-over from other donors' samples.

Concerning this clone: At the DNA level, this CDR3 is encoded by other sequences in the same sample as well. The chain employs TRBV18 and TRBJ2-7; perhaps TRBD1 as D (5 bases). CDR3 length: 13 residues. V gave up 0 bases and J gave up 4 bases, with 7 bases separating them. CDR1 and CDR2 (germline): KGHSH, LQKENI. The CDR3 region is CASSPPQGYEQYF. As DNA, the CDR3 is TGTGCCAGCTCACCACCCCAGGGTTACGAGCAGTACTTC.

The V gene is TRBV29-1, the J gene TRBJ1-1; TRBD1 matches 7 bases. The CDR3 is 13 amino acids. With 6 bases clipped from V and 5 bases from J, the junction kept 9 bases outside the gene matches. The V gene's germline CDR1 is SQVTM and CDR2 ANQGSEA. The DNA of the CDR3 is TGCAGCGTGGAGACAGGGCTTGGGACTGAAGCTTTCTTT. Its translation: CSVETGLGTEAFF. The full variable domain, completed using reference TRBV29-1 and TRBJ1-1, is SAVISQKPSRDICQRGTSLTIQCQVDSQVTMMFWYRQQPGQSLTLIATANQGSEATYESGFVIDKFPISRPNLTFSTLTVSNMSPEDSSIYLCSVETGLGTEAFFGQGTRLTVV.

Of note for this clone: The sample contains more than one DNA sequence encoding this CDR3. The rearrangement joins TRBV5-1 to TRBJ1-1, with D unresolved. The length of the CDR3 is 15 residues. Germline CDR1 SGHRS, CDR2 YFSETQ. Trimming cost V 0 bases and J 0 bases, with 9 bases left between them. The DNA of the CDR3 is TGCGCCAGCAGCTTGGCGGCCGGAATGAACACTGAAGCTTTCTTT. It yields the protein CASSLAAGMNTEAFF.

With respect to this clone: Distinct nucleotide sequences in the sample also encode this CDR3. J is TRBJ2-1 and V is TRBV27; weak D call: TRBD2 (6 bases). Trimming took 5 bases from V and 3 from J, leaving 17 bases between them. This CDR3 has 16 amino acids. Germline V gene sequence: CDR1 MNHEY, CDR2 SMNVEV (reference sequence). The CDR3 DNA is TGTGCCAGCAGTCTACTCCCGGGACTCGGCTACAATGAGCAGTTCTTC. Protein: CASSLLPGLGYNEQFF.

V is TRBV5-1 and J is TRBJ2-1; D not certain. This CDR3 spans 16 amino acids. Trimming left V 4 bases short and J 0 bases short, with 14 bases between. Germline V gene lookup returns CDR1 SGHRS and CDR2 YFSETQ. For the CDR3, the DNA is TGCGCCAGCAGCCTCATAGTAGAAATCTCCTACAATGAGCAGTTCTTC. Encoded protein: CASSLIVEISYNEQFF. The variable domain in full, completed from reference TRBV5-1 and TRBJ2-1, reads KAGVTQTPRYLIKTRGQQVTLSCSPISGHRSVSWYQQTPGQGLQFLFEYFSETQRNKGNFPGRFSGRQFSNSRSEMNVSTLELGDSALYLCASSLIVEISYNEQFFGPGTRLTVL.

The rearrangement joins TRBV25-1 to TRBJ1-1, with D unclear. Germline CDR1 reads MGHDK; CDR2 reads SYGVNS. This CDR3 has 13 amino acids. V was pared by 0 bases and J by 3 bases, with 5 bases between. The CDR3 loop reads CASSEYAHTEAFF. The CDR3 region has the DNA TGTGCCAGCAGTGAATATGCTCACACTGAAGCTTTCTTT.

The CDR3 is CASSSAGGAAYNEQFF. Written as DNA, the CDR3 is TGTGCCAGCAGTTCAGCGGGCGGGGCGGCCTACAATGAGCAGTTCTTC. The chain employs TRBV28 and TRBJ2-1, with D tentatively TRBD2 (6 bases). V was shortened by 4 bases and J by 2 bases, with 15 bases between the two germline ends. This CDR3 region has 16 residues. From germline, CDR1 is MDHEN and CDR2 SYDVKM.

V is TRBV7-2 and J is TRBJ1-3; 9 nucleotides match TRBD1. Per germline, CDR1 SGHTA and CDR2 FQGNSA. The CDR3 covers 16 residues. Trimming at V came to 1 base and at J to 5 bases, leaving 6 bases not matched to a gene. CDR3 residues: CASSLVGQGSRNTIYF. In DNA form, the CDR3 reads TGTGCCAGCAGCTTAGTGGGACAGGGTTCGCGAAACACCATATATTTT.

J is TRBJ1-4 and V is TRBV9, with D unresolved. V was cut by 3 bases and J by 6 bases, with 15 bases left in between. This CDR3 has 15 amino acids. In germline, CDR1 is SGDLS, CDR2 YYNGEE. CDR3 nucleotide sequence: TGTGCCAGCAGCGCCCGCGGTCAAGGGTATGAAAAACTGTTTTTT. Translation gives CASSARGQGYEKLFF.